The table lists the clone carrying this T cell receptor beta chain with a few counts. The sample belongs to a study of blood T cells in healthy people across ages. Primers used in a second PCR of roughly 7 to 11 cycles were a sample-barcoded 5' primer and a J-beta primer mix. TCRdb ran MiXCR on the 5' RACE reads and lists one entry per CDR3 protein. The sample includes 2 million or so distinct CDR3 sequences, around half of them seen just once. The specimen sequenced was blood. The clonotype was recovered from a woman in her 40s in good health.

This CDR3 reads CASSLRDADTQYF. The CDR3 DNA reads as TGCGCCAGCAGCTTGCGAGACGCAGATACGCAGTATTTT. The genes are TRBV5-1 and TRBJ2-3; no definite D call. The V gene's germline CDR1 is SGHRS and CDR2 YFSETQ. V was pared by 1 base and J by 4 bases, with 7 bases between. This CDR3 contains 13 residues.